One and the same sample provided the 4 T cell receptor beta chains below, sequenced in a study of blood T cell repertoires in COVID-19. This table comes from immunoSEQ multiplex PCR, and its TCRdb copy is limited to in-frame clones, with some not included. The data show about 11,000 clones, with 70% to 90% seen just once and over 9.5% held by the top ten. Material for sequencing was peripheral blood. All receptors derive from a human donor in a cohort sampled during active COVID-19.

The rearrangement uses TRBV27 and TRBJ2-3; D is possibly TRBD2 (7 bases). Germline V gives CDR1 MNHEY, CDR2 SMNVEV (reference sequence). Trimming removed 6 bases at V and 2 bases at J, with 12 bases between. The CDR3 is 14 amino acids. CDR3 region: CASSWAGATDTQYF. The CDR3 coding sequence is TGTGCCAGCAGCTGGGCGGGGGCCACAGATACGCAGTATTTT.

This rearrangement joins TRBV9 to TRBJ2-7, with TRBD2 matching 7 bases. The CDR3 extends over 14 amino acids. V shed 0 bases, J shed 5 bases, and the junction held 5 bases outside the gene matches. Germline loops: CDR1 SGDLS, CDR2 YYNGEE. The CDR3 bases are TGTGCCAGCAGCGTAGGAGTGGGAGGGGACGAGCAGTACTTC. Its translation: CASSVGVGGDEQYF.

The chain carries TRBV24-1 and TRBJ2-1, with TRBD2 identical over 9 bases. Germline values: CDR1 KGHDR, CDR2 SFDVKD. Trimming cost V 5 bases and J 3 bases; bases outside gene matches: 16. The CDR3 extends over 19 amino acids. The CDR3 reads CATSGGVGGSGRYYNEQFF. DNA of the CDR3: TGTGCCACCAGTGGAGGTGTTGGGGGCAGCGGGAGGTACTACAATGAGCAGTTCTTC.

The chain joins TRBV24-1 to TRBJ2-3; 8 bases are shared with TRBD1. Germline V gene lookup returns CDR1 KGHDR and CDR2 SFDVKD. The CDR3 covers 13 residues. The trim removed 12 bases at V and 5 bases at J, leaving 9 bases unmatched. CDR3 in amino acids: CAPRRQGRDTQYF. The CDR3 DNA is TGTGCCCCTCGTCGACAGGGGAGAGATACGCAGTATTTT.